This record looks at one T cell receptor (beta chain) sequence and its context. This record belongs to a study of control samples from healthy donors and cancer patients. The CDR3 runs 18 residues. CDR1 and CDR2 from the germline V gene are KGHDR and SFDVKD. J lost 0 bases, V lost 2 bases, and 8 bases had no gene match. Profiling relied on immunoSEQ multiplex PCR, and the TCRdb table lists in-frame clones only, not all of them. The repertoire includes roughly 450,000 clones, 80% to 95% of them detected once, and over 5.5% sits in the top ten. Sequencing input: PBMCs. V and J are TRBV24-1 and TRBJ2-1, with TRBD1 matching over 8 bases. The TCR comes from a middle-aged man with head and neck cancer. CDR3 nucleotides: TGTGCCACCAGTGATTCCGCCGGGACAGGAAGCTCCTACAATGAGCAGTTCTTC. This gives the protein CATSDSAGTGSSYNEQFF.